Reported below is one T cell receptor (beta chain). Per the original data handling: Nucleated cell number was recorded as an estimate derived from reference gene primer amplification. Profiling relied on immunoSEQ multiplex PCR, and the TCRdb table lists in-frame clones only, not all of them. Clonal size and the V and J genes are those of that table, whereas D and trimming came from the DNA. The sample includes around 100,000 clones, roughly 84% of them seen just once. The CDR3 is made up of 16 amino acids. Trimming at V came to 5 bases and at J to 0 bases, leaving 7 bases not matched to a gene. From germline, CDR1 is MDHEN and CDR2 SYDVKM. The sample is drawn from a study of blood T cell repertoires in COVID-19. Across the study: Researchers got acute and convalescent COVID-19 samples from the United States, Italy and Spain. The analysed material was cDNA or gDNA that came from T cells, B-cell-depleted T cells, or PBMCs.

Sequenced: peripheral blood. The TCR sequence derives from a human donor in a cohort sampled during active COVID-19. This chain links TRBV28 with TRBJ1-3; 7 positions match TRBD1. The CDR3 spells CASSSRGESSGNTIYF. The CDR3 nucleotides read TGTGCCAGCAGTAGCAGGGGGGAATCCTCTGGAAACACCATATATTTT. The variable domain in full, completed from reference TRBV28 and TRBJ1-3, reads DVKVTQSSRYLVKRTGEKVFLECVQDMDHENMFWYRQDPGLGLRLIYFSYDVKMKEKGDIPEGYSVSREKKERFSLILESASTNQTSMYLCASSSRGESSGNTIYFGEGSWLTVV.